One and the same sample provided the 6 T cell receptor beta chains below, sequenced in a study of T-cell memory formation after mild COVID-19. TCRdb reprocessed the 5' RACE reads via MiXCR and lists one record per CDR3 protein. The sample has hundreds of thousands of distinct CDR3 sequences; around 21% are singletons. The specimen sequenced was PBMCs or a T cell subset sorted from them (not recorded which). The receptors here all came from an adult woman who had mild COVID-19 (a few samples of this study predate the infection). Cell type and time point are not known.

The chain carries TRBV5-1 and TRBJ2-1; D possibly matches TRBD1 or TRBD2 (6 bases each). Looked up from germline, CDR1 is SGHRS and CDR2 is YFSETQ. This CDR3 contains 14 residues. V was pared by 7 bases and J by 5 bases, with 16 bases between. The CDR3 coding sequence is TGCGCCAGCGGGGGGTTGTCAGGGGACAATGAGCAGTTCTTC. This codes for CASGGLSGDNEQFF.

The chain uses TRBV20-1 and TRBJ1-3; D not resolved. Germline V gene lookup returns CDR1 DFQATT and CDR2 SNEGSKA (reference sequence). This CDR3 has 13 amino acids. Trimming took 4 bases from V and 5 from J, leaving 12 bases between them. The CDR3 reads CSAKETSRNTIYF. In DNA form, the CDR3 reads TGCAGTGCTAAGGAAACTAGTAGAAACACCATATATTTT.

The chain combines TRBV3-1 with TRBJ2-5; 11 nucleotides agree with TRBD2. Germline CDR1 and CDR2: LGHDT and YNNKEL (reference sequence). V trimming: 5 bases; J trimming: 1 base; junction bases outside the gene matches: 12. This CDR3 contains 18 residues. CDR3 sequence: CASSSLLSSGGPQETQYF. Here the CDR3 DNA reads TGTGCCAGCAGCTCCCTCTTATCTAGCGGGGGGCCCCAAGAGACCCAGTACTTC.

Only a few counts were recorded for this clonotype. V usage is TRBV10-3 and J usage is TRBJ2-3; 10 bases are a match to TRBD2. The V segment lost 3 bases and the J segment 5 bases; nucleotides outside the gene matches: 8. There are 16 residues in the CDR3. Germline V CDR1 and CDR2: ENHRY, SYGVKD. The CDR3 coding sequence is TGTGCCATCAGTGATTGGAGCGGGGGGGCCAAAGATACGCAGTATTTT. It codes for CAISDWSGGAKDTQYF.

The chain joins TRBV18 to TRBJ1-4, with D uncertain. The CDR3 totals 15 residues. V lost 5 bases and J 8 bases, leaving 18 bases between the germline ends. Germline CDR1 and CDR2: KGHSH and LQKENI. The CDR3 nucleotides read TGTGCCAGCTCAGCAACGTTCGGTCTCGGGGAAAAACTGTTTTTT. This translates into CASSATFGLGEKLFF.

The chain employs TRBV20-1 and TRBJ2-3, with TRBD2 matching over 7 bases. The germline CDR1 and CDR2 sequences are DFQATT and SNEGSKA (reference sequence). This CDR3 is built from 16 residues. J was trimmed by 4 bases and V by 1 base; bases with no gene match: 11. The CDR3 coding sequence is TGCAGTGCTAGAGGCCCGACTAGCCTGAGCTCAGATACGCAGTATTTT. It yields the protein CSARGPTSLSSDTQYF.